This is a list of T cell receptor beta chains from one sample in a study of T cell changes during pregnancy in multiple sclerosis. Generated by immunoSEQ multiplex PCR, the TCRdb table keeps only in-frame clones and is missing some. The sample has about 38,000 clones; roughly 90% are singletons. Sequencing used CD4+ T cells from peripheral blood mononuclear cells, obtained before pregnancy. Source of these receptors: a female donor with multiple sclerosis, enrolled in a pregnancy study. Each CDR3 is given with its conserved first and last residue. Each record gives: V gene, clone size, D gene, J gene, CDR3 protein, CDR3 DNA. D genes are given only for firm matches. Clone size is not always given. Where it is, it says once, few, many or a class for expanded clones.

>TRBV5-1|-|TRBD1|TRBJ2-7
CASSWGTVNSYEQYF
TGCGCCAGCAGCTGGGGGACAGTCAATTCCTACGAGCAGTACTTC
>TRBV5-6|-|TRBD2|TRBJ2-3
CASSPPGLGTSGADTQYF
TGTGCCAGCAGCCCCCCGGGACTAGGCACCTCGGGGGCAGATACGCAGTATTTT
>TRBV20-1|medium-sized|-|TRBJ1-1
CSPLGAFF
TGCAGTCCCCTCGGGGCTTTCTTT
>TRBV5-4|once|TRBD1|TRBJ1-4
CASSSTGGFEKLFF
TGTGCCAGCAGTTCGACAGGGGGATTCGAAAAACTGTTTTTT
>TRBV21-1|-|-|TRBJ2-7
CASSKRGGGPLSWEQYF
TGTGCCAGCAGCAAAAGGGGGGGAGGTCCCCTTAGCTGGGAGCAGTACTTC
>TRBV7-3|-|-|TRBJ2-3
CASSYQKGTDTQYF
TGTGCCAGCAGCTACCAGAAAGGCACAGATACGCAGTATTTT
>TRBV6-6|-|TRBD1|TRBJ2-7
CASRISRDRALYEQYF
TGTGCCAGCAGGATTTCCCGGGACAGGGCCCTCTACGAGCAGTACTTC
>TRBV7-9|-|-|TRBJ2-5
CASSFVHAGGQETQYF
TGTGCCAGCAGCTTCGTGCACGCCGGGGGCCAAGAGACCCAGTACTTC
>TRBV10-3|-|TRBD1|TRBJ1-1
CAIRGRDRNTEAFF
TGTGCCATCAGGGGCCGGGACAGGAACACTGAAGCTTTCTTT
>TRBV7-3|-|TRBD2|TRBJ2-1
CASSLTAGGGEQFF
TGTGCCAGCAGCTTAACGGCGGGGGGGGGTGAGCAGTTCTTC
>TRBV5-4|once|-|TRBJ2-2
CASSLRVGDLNTGELFF
TGTGCCAGCAGCTTGCGGGTAGGGGACTTGAACACCGGGGAGCTGTTTTTT
>TRBV2|-|-|TRBJ1-2
CASSSAGGGGYTF
TGTGCCAGCAGTTCGGCGGGCGGCGGTGGCTACACCTTC
>TRBV5-1|-|TRBD1|TRBJ2-1
CASTRDSYNEQFF
TGCGCCAGCACTCGGGACAGTTACAATGAGCAGTTCTTC
>TRBV18|once|TRBD1|TRBJ2-7
CASSKSTGDDEQYF
TGTGCCAGCTCAAAATCGACAGGGGACGACGAGCAGTACTTC
>TRBV2|-|-|TRBJ1-2
CASSELSYGYTF
TGTGCCAGCAGTGAGCTAAGTTATGGCTACACCTTC
>TRBV5-5|-|TRBD1|TRBJ2-2
CASSLPTGMTGELFF
TGTGCCAGCAGCTTACCGACAGGGATGACCGGGGAGCTGTTTTTT
>TRBV5-4|-|TRBD1|TRBJ1-2
CASSLNRGLYGYTF
TGTGCCAGCAGCCTGAACAGGGGGCTCTATGGCTACACCTTC
>TRBV25-1|-|-|TRBJ2-6
CASSPIGSGANVLTF
TGTGCCAGCTCCCCGATCGGGTCCGGGGCCAACGTCCTGACTTTC
>TRBV6-5|-|-|TRBJ1-6
CASKGEGSPLHF
TGTGCCAGCAAAGGGGAAGGCTCACCCCTCCACTTT
>TRBV4-1|-|-|TRBJ1-5
CASSQPQGRGQPQHF
TGCGCCAGCAGCCAACCACAGGGAAGGGGCCAGCCCCAGCATTTT
>TRBV6-5|-|-|TRBJ1-3
CASSYQGSGNTIYF
TGTGCCAGCAGTTACCAGGGCTCTGGAAACACCATATATTTT
>TRBV28|few|-|TRBJ1-2
CATRGGLPNNYGYTF
TGTGCCACCCGTGGTGGGCTTCCAAATAACTATGGCTACACCTTC
>TRBV11-2|-|-|TRBJ2-7
CASSRMGGAIGEQYF
TGTGCCAGCAGCCGGATGGGGGGGGCAATAGGCGAGCAGTACTTC
>TRBV11-2|-|-|TRBJ1-1
CASSPVLGGEAFF
TGTGCCAGCAGCCCCGTCCTAGGGGGAGAAGCTTTCTTT
>TRBV5-6|-|-|TRBJ2-7
CASSSSSYEQYF
TGTGCCAGCAGCTCGAGCTCCTACGAGCAGTACTTC
>TRBV6-6|-|-|TRBJ2-5
CASSYSSLAETQYF
TGTGCCAGCAGTTACTCGAGCCTCGCGGAGACCCAGTACTTC
>TRBV5-1|-|-|TRBJ2-1
CASSLGGGTRNEQFF
TGCGCCAGCAGCTTGGGGGGTGGGACACGGAATGAGCAGTTCTTC
>TRBV28|-|-|TRBJ1-2
CATTRRGYYGYTF
TGTGCCACTACCCGGCGGGGCTACTATGGCTACACCTTC
>TRBV29-1|-|TRBD2|TRBJ2-1
CSVRVSTSGSEQFF
TGCAGCGTGAGGGTCTCGACTAGCGGTAGTGAGCAGTTCTTC
>TRBV18|-|-|TRBJ1-3
CASSPGWGLGTTIYF
TGTGCCAGCTCACCGGGGTGGGGACTCGGAACCACCATATATTTT
>TRBV19|-|TRBD2|TRBJ2-1
CASSRAGSSYNEQFF
TGTGCCAGTAGTCGAGCGGGGAGCTCCTACAATGAGCAGTTCTTC
>TRBV7-9|-|-|TRBJ1-1
CASSLPGGDTEAFF
TGTGCCAGCAGCTTACCAGGAGGAGACACTGAAGCTTTCTTT
>TRBV11-3|-|TRBD2|TRBJ2-2
CASSVWAGGALGTGELFF
TGTGCCAGCAGCGTATGGGCCGGGGGGGCTTTGGGCACCGGGGAGCTGTTTTTT
>TRBV6-6|-|TRBD2|TRBJ2-1
CASIGSGGADYNEQFF
TGTGCCAGCATCGGTAGCGGGGGGGCTGACTACAATGAGCAGTTCTTC
>TRBV28|-|TRBD2|TRBJ2-1
CASLQSLAGGQKQFF
TGTGCCAGCCTCCAGAGCTTAGCGGGGGGGCAGAAGCAGTTCTTC
>TRBV18|-|TRBD2|TRBJ2-7
CASSPGGGYEQYF
TGTGCCAGCTCACCTGGGGGGGGTTACGAGCAGTACTTC
>TRBV5-1|-|-|TRBJ2-1
CASAPQRVGVGEQFF
TGCGCCAGCGCTCCTCAGAGGGTCGGGGTAGGTGAGCAGTTCTTC
>TRBV4-1|-|-|TRBJ1-5
CASSRLGLSPQPQHF
TGCGCCAGCAGCCGGTTGGGCCTATCCCCACAGCCCCAGCATTTT
>TRBV5-4|-|TRBD1|TRBJ2-7
CASKGQGRYEQYF
TGTGCCAGCAAAGGACAGGGCCGCTACGAGCAGTACTTC
>TRBV5-1|-|TRBD1|TRBJ1-4
CASSRDSYNEKLFF
TGCGCCAGCAGCCGGGACAGCTACAATGAAAAACTGTTTTTT
>TRBV5-4|-|TRBD1|TRBJ2-2
CASSTGQGRDTGELFF
TGTGCCAGCAGCACCGGACAGGGAAGGGACACCGGGGAGCTGTTTTTT
>TRBV5-1|-|TRBD1|TRBJ1-4
CASSTGGNDEKLFF
TGCGCCAGCTCCACAGGGGGCAACGATGAAAAACTGTTTTTT
>TRBV28|once|TRBD1|TRBJ2-3
CASRYTGADTQYF
TGTGCCAGCAGATATACAGGGGCAGATACGCAGTATTTT
>TRBV7-2|-|TRBD1|TRBJ2-1
CASSRDRGGFNEQFF
TGTGCCAGCAGCCGGGACAGGGGGGGGTTCAATGAGCAGTTCTTC
>TRBV18|-|-|TRBJ2-7
CASSPFRDTSSYEQYF
TGTGCCAGCTCACCGTTCCGGGACACCAGCTCCTACGAGCAGTACTTC
>TRBV7-2|-|-|TRBJ2-5
CASSGPGGGHRRYF
TGTGCCAGCAGCGGTCCGGGCGGGGGCCACAGGCGGTACTTC
>TRBV7-2|-|-|TRBJ1-3
CASSFLDSRNTIYF
TGTGCCAGCAGCTTCCTCGACAGTCGAAACACCATATATTTT
>TRBV5-1|-|TRBD2|TRBJ2-1
CASSYSGGYTYNEQFF
TGCGCCAGCAGCTATAGCGGGGGATACACCTACAATGAGCAGTTCTTC
>TRBV19|-|-|TRBJ1-3
CASTYRRSGNTIYF
TGTGCCAGTACCTACAGAAGGTCTGGAAACACCATATATTTT
>TRBV4-3|-|TRBD1|TRBJ2-3
CASSHRFTGTGTDTQYF
TGCGCCAGCAGCCACAGGTTCACAGGGACAGGCACAGATACGCAGTATTTT
>TRBV13|-|TRBD1|TRBJ1-2
CASSRTGFYGYTF
TGTGCCAGCAGCCGGACAGGGTTCTATGGCTACACCTTC
>TRBV5-4|-|-|TRBJ1-4
CASSQEAGLDNEKLFF
TGTGCCAGCAGCCAAGAGGCGGGACTTGACAATGAAAAACTGTTTTTT
>TRBV5-1|-|-|TRBJ2-7
CASSSIDGVTNEQYF
TGCGCCAGCAGCTCAATCGACGGAGTGACCAACGAGCAGTACTTC
>TRBV5-1|-|-|TRBJ1-2
CASSSNSLLSYGYTF
TGCGCCAGCAGCTCCAACAGCCTCCTTAGCTATGGCTACACCTTC
>TRBV5-5|-|-|TRBJ1-3
CASSPSAARAGNTIYF
TGTGCCAGCAGCCCCTCTGCGGCCCGGGCTGGAAACACCATATATTTT
>TRBV25-1|-|TRBD1|TRBJ2-5
CASSPENRGEETQYF
TGTGCCAGCAGTCCTGAAAACAGGGGGGAAGAGACCCAGTACTTC
>TRBV10-3|-|TRBD1|TRBJ2-7
CAISEPGDRGYHEQYF
TGTGCCATCAGTGAGCCGGGGGACAGGGGGTATCACGAGCAGTACTTC